These T cell receptor beta chains were read from a single sample in a study of STAT5B mutations in CD4+ large granular lymphocyte leukemia. Generated by immunoSEQ multiplex PCR, the TCRdb table keeps only in-frame clones and is missing some. The table lists around 30,000 clones, around 67% of them singletons. The source material was CD4+ T cells from blood buffy coats. These receptor sequences come from a human donor in good health. Each CDR3 is given with its conserved first and last residue. Fields, in order: D gene, clone size, J gene, V gene, CDR3 protein, CDR3 DNA. The D gene is left open where the match is weak. Size values are once, few and many counts, or a class for expanded clones, and some rows have none.

TRBD1 few TRBJ1-2 TRBV6-5 CASSYSLQGGGYTF TGTGCCAGCAGTTACTCGCTTCAGGGGGGCGGCTACACCTTC
- once TRBJ1-4 TRBV6-5 CASKKAGARQYMFF TGTGCCAGCAAAAAGGCGGGGGCCAGGCAGTATATGTTTTTT
- once TRBJ1-2 TRBV2 CASTIAGPYGYTF TGTGCCAGCACGATTGCAGGACCCTATGGCTACACCTTC
TRBD2 - TRBJ2-3 TRBV10-3 CAISGGGGRGLATDTQYF TGTGCCATCAGTGGGGGCGGGGGGCGAGGGTTGGCCACAGATACGCAGTATTTT
- - TRBJ2-2 TRBV7-2 CASTREGGANTGELFF TGTGCCAGCACCCGCGAGGGCGGCGCGAACACCGGGGAGCTGTTTTTT
TRBD1 - TRBJ1-2 TRBV15 CATSREGQTLYGYTF TGTGCCACCAGCAGGGAGGGACAGACACTCTATGGCTACACCTTC
- once TRBJ2-2 TRBV19 CASTYRDTGELFF TGTGCCAGTACCTACAGGGATACCGGGGAGCTGTTTTTT
- - TRBJ2-7 TRBV7-2 CASSLGVLGGMGQYF TGTGCCAGCAGCTTAGGGGTATTGGGGGGCATGGGGCAGTACTTC
TRBD2 - TRBJ2-1 TRBV5-1 CASSLDGGGDNEQFF TGCGCCAGCAGCTTGGACGGCGGGGGGGACAATGAGCAGTTCTTC
- - TRBJ2-5 TRBV4-2 CASSQGTIGQETQYF TGTGCCAGCAGCCAAGGAACAATTGGGCAAGAGACCCAGTACTTC
- few TRBJ1-5 TRBV28 CASVEFGTGNQPQHF TGTGCCAGCGTAGAGTTCGGGACGGGAAATCAGCCCCAGCATTTT
- - TRBJ1-3 TRBV18 CASSPLSTRSSGNTIYF TGTGCCAGCTCACCTTTGTCGACACGCAGCTCTGGAAACACCATATATTTT
- - TRBJ1-1 TRBV25-1 CASSESISRGRIKTEAFF TGTGCCAGCAGTGAGTCGATCTCCCGGGGGAGGATAAAAACTGAAGCTTTCTTT
- - TRBJ2-3 TRBV5-4 CASSYPASDTQYF TGTGCCAGCAGCTACCCGGCCTCCGATACGCAGTATTTT
- - TRBJ1-5 TRBV6-1 CASSEVGMGPQHF TGTGCCAGCAGTGAAGTAGGGATGGGGCCCCAGCATTTT
TRBD1 - TRBJ2-5 TRBV7-8 CASSAGTARETQYF TGTGCCAGCAGCGCCGGGACAGCGAGGGAGACCCAGTACTTC
- - TRBJ2-2 TRBV4-2 CASSQDSAYTGELFF TGTGCCAGCAGCCAAGATTCGGCCTACACCGGGGAGCTGTTTTTT
- - TRBJ2-1 TRBV7-2 CASKDPLVSYNEQFF TGTGCCAGCAAGGACCCCCTCGTATCCTACAATGAGCAGTTCTTC
TRBD2 - TRBJ2-3 TRBV4-1 CASSQEEGLAGTDTQYF TGCGCCAGCAGCCAAGAGGAGGGACTAGCGGGGACAGATACGCAGTATTTT
- - TRBJ1-1 TRBV10-3 CASARPRGGENTEAFF TGTGCCAGCGCGAGGCCACGTGGGGGGGAAAACACTGAAGCTTTCTTT